Following are 17 T cell receptor beta chains from one sample sequenced in a study of technical replicates of blood from four donors. The method was immunoSEQ multiplex PCR; TCRdb's version includes in-frame clones alone and lacks a portion of them. Among over 85,000 clones listed, roughly 96% were seen once. The source material was T cells isolated from PBMCs. The receptors stem from a human donor in good health.

The J gene is TRBJ2-3, the V gene TRBV2; D may be TRBD2 (6 bases). The CDR3 loop spans 17 amino acids. Germline loops: CDR1 SNHLY, CDR2 FYNNEI. Trimming took off 4 bases at V and 3 bases at J, with 20 bases between the two ends. The DNA of the CDR3 is TGTGCCAGCAGTGGGGAGGACGCTCTCGCTGGGACAGATACGCAGTATTTT. It codes for CASSGEDALAGTDTQYF.

This chain links TRBV14 with TRBJ1-2; no clear D. Trimming left V 0 bases short and J 4 bases short, with 12 bases between. This CDR3 region has 15 residues. Per the germline V gene, CDR1 is SGHDN and CDR2 is FVKESK. The CDR3 DNA is TGTGCCAGCAGCCAAGATCCATTGACGGGCTATGGCTACACCTTC. It yields the protein CASSQDPLTGYGYTF. The full variable domain, its missing parts supplied by reference TRBV14 and TRBJ1-2, is EAGVTQFPSHSVIEKGQTVTLRCDPISGHDNLYWYRRVMGKEIKFLLHFVKESKQDESGMPNNRFLAERTGGTYSTLKVQPAELEDSGVYFCASSQDPLTGYGYTFGSGTRLTVV.

V and J are TRBV27 and TRBJ2-3, with D perhaps TRBD2 (6 bases). Germline V gene data show CDR1 as MNHEY and CDR2 as SMNVEV (reference sequence). The CDR3 sequence is 17 residues long. V dropped 7 bases and J dropped 2 bases, with 22 bases sitting between them. The CDR3 DNA reads as TGTGCCAGCACCCGAGCTACAGGACTAATTTTCACAGATACGCAGTATTTT. Translation: CASTRATGLIFTDTQYF.

The V gene is TRBV15, the J gene TRBJ2-2; 9 nucleotides line up with TRBD2. Per the germline V gene, CDR1 is LNHNV and CDR2 is YYDKDF (reference sequence). J lost 6 bases, V lost 3 bases, and 11 bases had no gene match. The CDR3 runs to 17 residues. CDR3 sequence (DNA): TGTGCCACCAGCAGTTATCCCGGGACTAGCTTGGCCGGGGAGCTGTTTTTT. Translating it yields CATSSYPGTSLAGELFF.

The chain has TRBV7-2 and TRBJ2-7; D uncertain. The ends were cut back, 4 bases at V and 0 bases at J, with 7 bases in the middle. Germline CDR1 SGHTA, CDR2 FQGNSA. The CDR3 is 13 residues long. CDR3 loop: CASSSYISYEQYF. CDR3 in DNA: TGTGCCAGCAGCTCTTACATCTCCTACGAGCAGTACTTC.

The rearrangement joins TRBV14 to TRBJ2-7; 11 bases fit TRBD1. The CDR3 extends over 15 amino acids. After removal of 1 base from V and 2 bases from J, the junction contained 1 base not matched to a gene. Germline-derived CDR1 and CDR2 are SGHDN and FVKESK. The CDR3 DNA sequence: TGTGCCAGCAGCCAAGGGACAGGGGGCACCTACGAGCAGTACTTC. The encoded protein is CASSQGTGGTYEQYF.

The chain recombines TRBV5-1 with TRBJ2-7; no firm D call. The CDR3 has 13 amino acids. Trimming left V 0 bases short and J 3 bases short, with 7 bases between. Germline-derived CDR1 and CDR2 are SGHRS and YFSETQ. Written as DNA, the CDR3 is TGCGCCAGCAGCTTGGGTCCAGGCTACGAGCAGTACTTC. It yields the protein CASSLGPGYEQYF.

A single count supports this clone. The chain joins TRBV7-2 to TRBJ2-1; 8 bases line up with TRBD1. V gave up 5 bases and J gave up 12 bases; unmatched junction bases: 9. Germline assignment: CDR1 SGHTA and CDR2 FQGNSA. This CDR3 has 13 residues. CDR3 region: CASSPQDRVRQFF. The CDR3 bases are TGTGCCAGCAGCCCTCAGGACAGGGTTCGGCAGTTCTTC.

This chain links TRBV6-1 with TRBJ1-1; no reliable D call. The CDR3 totals 14 residues. V was clipped by 8 bases and J by 0 bases, with 13 bases between them. The germline CDR1 and CDR2 sequences are MNHNS and SASEGT. CDR3 nucleotides: TGTGCCAGCTTTTATAGACTTTTGAACACTGAAGCTTTCTTT. Its protein is CASFYRLLNTEAFF.

The chain is built from TRBV7-9 and TRBJ2-1; 8 nucleotides agree with TRBD2. CDR1 SEHNR and CDR2 FQNEAQ come from the germline V gene (reference sequence). This CDR3 contains 15 residues. V dropped 5 bases and J dropped 8; count of bases not matched to a gene: 11. This chain's CDR3 is CASSENAGLADEQFF. The CDR3 DNA reads TGTGCCAGCAGCGAAAACGCCGGACTAGCCGATGAGCAGTTCTTC.

This chain uses TRBV19 with TRBJ2-2, with 13 positions matching TRBD2. With V trimmed by 5 bases and J by 9 bases, 6 bases remained unmatched. The CDR3 consists of 15 residues. Germline V gene data show CDR1 as LNHDA and CDR2 as SQIVND (reference sequence). In DNA, the CDR3 is TGTGCCAGTAGTCTCGGACTAGCGGGAGCTTGGGAGCTGTTTTTT. As protein: CASSLGLAGAWELFF.

The rearrangement joins TRBV6-5 to TRBJ2-7; 7 bases map to TRBD1. The CDR3 runs to 13 residues. V dropped 7 bases and J dropped 4; count of bases not matched to a gene: 7. The germline V gene has CDR1 MNHEY and CDR2 SVGAGI. In DNA, the CDR3 is TGTGCCAGCACCCGACAGGGAGAATACGAGCAGTACTTC. Translated, it gives CASTRQGEYEQYF.

The chain couples TRBV28 to TRBJ2-5, with TRBD1 as a possible D gene (6 bases). Per the germline V gene, CDR1 is MDHEN and CDR2 is SYDVKM. V was clipped by 4 bases and J by 0 bases, with 9 bases between them. The CDR3 runs 14 residues. As DNA, the CDR3 is TGTGCCAGCAGTTGGTACAGGGACCAAGAGACCCAGTACTTC. Translating it yields CASSWYRDQETQYF.

The chain recombines TRBV21-1 with TRBJ2-3; the D call TRBD2 from the table was never checked on the DNA. TRBV21-1 is a listed pseudogene. The CDR3 loop spans 15 amino acids. CDR3 coding DNA: TGTGCCAGCAGCGCTAGCGGGAGGGCTACAGATACGCAGTATTTT. Translating it yields CASSASGRATDTQYF.

The chain has TRBV7-8 and TRBJ2-5; D ambiguous. V was clipped by 2 bases and J by 2 bases, with 6 bases between them. This CDR3 contains 13 residues. CDR1 SGHVS and CDR2 FQNEAQ come from the germline V gene. CDR3 sequence: CASSLPTQETQYF. CDR3 in DNA: TGTGCCAGCAGCTTACCCACACAAGAGACCCAGTACTTC.

The V gene is TRBV23-1, the J gene TRBJ2-2, with TRBD1 identical over 8 bases. TRBV23-1 is known as an ORF, though its function is uncertain. V lost 2 bases to trimming and J lost 1 base; unmatched junction nucleotides: 3. The CDR3 runs 16 residues. The CDR3 loop is CASSQPGQGNTGELFF. The CDR3 region has the DNA TGCGCCAGCAGTCAACCCGGACAGGGGAACACCGGGGAGCTGTTTTTT.

The DNA of the CDR3 is TGTGCCAGCAGCTTAACTCCGTCGGGCACTGAAGCTTTCTTT. Protein product: CASSLTPSGTEAFF. This chain joins TRBV7-3 and TRBJ1-1, with D uncertain. Trimming removed 0 bases from V and 4 bases from J, with 9 bases in between. The CDR3 runs 14 residues. Germline V gives CDR1 SGHTA, CDR2 FQGTGA.